This T cell receptor (beta chain) comes out of a study of beta chain features in type 1 diabetes. Study background: Patients and healthy donors were similar in age, gender and cell yields. Across the samples, more than 85 million sorted cells were examined in total.

Study-wide findings and caveats: Any HLA type influence on TCRB rearrangement was left unresolved here. Researchers report that Type 1 diabetes patients had moderately but significantly shorter TCRB CDR3s across all four CD4+ subsets.

CDR3 length equals 15 residues. Trimming took 4 bases from V and 5 from J, leaving 15 bases between them. The germline V gene has CDR1 SGHVS and CDR2 FQNEAQ. The investigators reverse transcribed all of the isolated RNA, so they sequenced expressed TCRB transcripts. The data were produced by immunoSEQ multiplex PCR, yet TCRdb's version contains in-frame clones alone and is incomplete. Among about 270,000 clones listed, roughly an eighth were seen once. To note about this clone: As yet, its antigen is unknown.

Sequenced: naive CD4+ T cells from blood. The TCR sequence derives from a man younger than 40 with type 1 diabetes. The chain couples TRBV7-8 to TRBJ2-1; the D gene is possibly TRBD2 (5 bases). CDR3 DNA: TGTGCCAGCAGCTCCGAGTGGCCGGAGGACAATGAGCAGTTCTTC. This gives the protein CASSSEWPEDNEQFF.